One sample yielded the 32 T cell receptor beta chains listed below, sequenced in a study of chemoradiotherapy in HPV16-positive cancers. TCRdb's copy holds only in-frame clones and misses some; the assay was immunoSEQ multiplex PCR. The sample gives about 5,600 clones, around 84% of which show up once; 8% to 9.5% is in the top ten. Here the sequenced sample was tumor tissue, taken from a patient who underwent chemoradiotherapy. These TCRs come from a human donor with HPV-associated anogenital cancer.

The gene calls are TRBV5-1 and TRBJ1-4, with unresolved D. The CDR3 length is 13 residues. V lost 4 bases and J 7 bases, leaving 11 bases between the germline ends. CDR1 and CDR2 from the germline V gene are SGHRS and YFSETQ. CDR3 residues: CASSLNSGEKLFF. CDR3 DNA sequence: TGCGCCAGCAGCCTCAACTCGGGTGAAAAACTGTTTTTT.

The V and J genes are TRBV18 and TRBJ2-5, with D hard to call. Germline CDR1 and CDR2: KGHSH and LQKENI. The V end was cut by 3 bases, the J end by 1 base, with 9 bases between. CDR3 length equals 14 residues. As DNA, the CDR3 is TGTGCCAGCTCACCCTTGGGGATCCAAGAGACCCAGTACTTC. Amino acids: CASSPLGIQETQYF. Filled out from reference TRBV18 and TRBJ2-5, the complete variable domain reads NAGVMQNPRHLVRRRGQEARLRCSPMKGHSHVYWYRQLPEEGLKFMVYLQKENIIDESGMPKERFSAEFPKEGPSILRIQQVVRGDSAAYFCASSPLGIQETQYFGPGTRLLVL.

CDR3 bases: TGTGCCAGCTCACCACCCACGGGGGGCAACGAGCAGTACTTC. The encoded protein is CASSPPTGGNEQYF. The rearrangement joins TRBV18 to TRBJ2-7, with a possible D match to TRBD2 (7 bases). The CDR3 has 14 residues. Germline V gene lookup returns CDR1 KGHSH and CDR2 LQKENI. V lost 0 bases and J 5 bases, leaving 11 bases between the germline ends.

The V call is TRBV30, the J call TRBJ2-2; D could derive from TRBD1 or TRBD2 (6 bases each). V was shortened by 3 bases and J by 4 bases, with 9 bases between the two germline ends. The CDR3 covers 13 residues. CDR1 and CDR2 (germline): GTSNPN, SVGIG (reference sequence). The CDR3, as DNA: TGTGCCTGGAGGGGGGGCGGCACCGGGGAGCTGTTTTTT. Translation gives CAWRGGGTGELFF.

In DNA, the CDR3 is TGTGCCACCAGCAGCCGGAGGAATGAAAAACTGTTTTTT. Translated: CATSSRRNEKLFF. The chain combines TRBV15 with TRBJ1-4; no reliable D call. CDR1 and CDR2 (germline): LNHNV, YYDKDF (reference sequence). The CDR3 extends over 13 amino acids. Trimming took off 3 bases at V and 5 bases at J, with 7 bases between the two ends.

The V and J genes are TRBV4-1 and TRBJ2-3; D unclear. Between the trimmed V and J ends, which lost 0 bases and 4 bases, there was a span of 17 bases. CDR1 and CDR2 from the germline V gene are MGHRA and YSYEKL. The CDR3 loop spans 17 amino acids. The CDR3 spells CASSQDMRPLPPDTQYF. The CDR3 nucleotides read TGCGCCAGCAGCCAAGATATGAGGCCCCTCCCCCCAGATACGCAGTATTTT.

The rearrangement joins TRBV5-1 to TRBJ1-1, with 9 bases identical to TRBD1. After removal of 4 bases from V and 5 bases from J, the junction contained 12 bases not matched to a gene. From germline, CDR1 is SGHRS and CDR2 YFSETQ. The CDR3 covers 16 residues. The CDR3 here is CASSPGTGLVGTEAFF. The CDR3 DNA sequence: TGCGCCAGCAGCCCCGGGACAGGGCTCGTCGGGACTGAAGCTTTCTTT.

This chain joins TRBV5-1 and TRBJ2-7; possibly TRBD1 for D (6 bases). Germline assignment: CDR1 SGHRS and CDR2 YFSETQ. This CDR3 region has 13 residues. V was pared by 4 bases and J by 6 bases, with 14 bases between. The DNA for the CDR3 is TGCGCCAGCAGCCTGGACAGTGAAGGCGAGCAGTACTTC. Its protein product is CASSLDSEGEQYF.

V gene TRBV7-2 combines with J gene TRBJ2-3; TRBD1 or TRBD2 may be the D gene (5 bases each). Trimming took 4 bases from V and 2 from J, leaving 13 bases between them. The CDR3 runs 15 residues. Germline values: CDR1 SGHTA, CDR2 FQGNSA. CDR3 amino acids: CASSSEGSNTDTQYF. CDR3 sequence (DNA): TGTGCCAGCAGCTCAGAGGGGTCCAACACAGATACGCAGTATTTT.

The CDR3 spells CASSFGGQETQYF. CDR3 in DNA: TGCGCCAGCAGCTTCGGGGGCCAAGAGACCCAGTACTTC. The chain combines TRBV5-1 with TRBJ2-5, with D maybe TRBD2 (6 bases). V was trimmed by 2 bases and J by 1 base, leaving 6 bases between them. This CDR3 has 13 amino acids. Germline CDR1 SGHRS, CDR2 YFSETQ.

The V gene is TRBV7-9, the J gene TRBJ1-2; 7 bases fit TRBD1. Looked up from germline, CDR1 is SEHNR and CDR2 is FQNEAQ (reference sequence). V was clipped by 3 bases and J by 6 bases; unmatched bases: 7. The CDR3 consists of 14 residues. Here the CDR3 reads CASSFDDRAHGYTF. CDR3 DNA sequence: TGTGCCAGCAGCTTCGACGACAGGGCCCATGGCTACACCTTC.

The CDR3 nucleotides read TGTGCCAGCAGTTACCCACAGGGAGGGCTGTTTTTT. It encodes CASSYPQGGLFF. The chain employs TRBV6-5 and TRBJ2-2, with D perhaps being TRBD1 or TRBD2 (6 bases each). Germline-derived CDR1 and CDR2 are MNHEY and SVGAGI. The CDR3 is 12 amino acids. V was clipped by 2 bases and J by 13 bases, with 11 bases between them.

The rearrangement uses TRBV4-1 and TRBJ2-1; D is tentatively TRBD1 or TRBD2 (5 bases each). CDR3 length: 14 amino acids. CDR1 is MGHRA and CDR2 is YSYEKL in the germline V gene. Trimming pared 6 bases from V and 7 bases from J, leaving 16 bases between. DNA for the CDR3: TGCGCCAGCAGACCAGAGGGGTTTCCTAATGAGCAGTTCTTC. It is translated as CASRPEGFPNEQFF.

The V call is TRBV7-2, the J call TRBJ1-2, with D perhaps matching TRBD1 (6 bases). The V and J ends lost 5 bases and 2 bases respectively, with 15 bases between them. The CDR3 covers 15 residues. Germline V gene data show CDR1 as SGHTA and CDR2 as FQGNSA. The CDR3 is CASSAHTGLNYGYTF. The CDR3 region has the DNA TGTGCCAGCAGCGCGCACACAGGGTTAAACTATGGCTACACCTTC.

This chain uses TRBV6-1 with TRBJ1-1; TRBD1 is a possible D gene (5 bases). Germline V CDR1 and CDR2: MNHNS, SASEGT. Trimming took off 7 bases at V and 1 base at J, with 16 bases between the two ends. The CDR3 extends over 15 amino acids. This chain's CDR3 is CASKRGEIENTEAFF. CDR3 nucleotides: TGTGCCAGCAAGCGGGGGGAAATTGAGAACACTGAAGCTTTCTTT.

The gene calls are TRBV5-1 and TRBJ2-5; 13 bases are shared with TRBD2. CDR1 is SGHRS and CDR2 is YFSETQ in the germline V gene. The junction had 14 bases not matched to a gene; V was cut back by 2 bases and J by 4 bases. This CDR3 comprises 19 residues. The CDR3 region is CASSLETSGGLRSRETQYF. Here the CDR3 DNA reads TGCGCCAGCAGCTTAGAGACTAGCGGGGGGTTGAGGTCTCGAGAGACCCAGTACTTC.

The chain carries TRBV7-2 and TRBJ1-4, with 8 nucleotides matching TRBD1. Germline assignment: CDR1 SGHTA and CDR2 FQGNSA. Trimming removed 6 bases from V and 4 bases from J; junction bases left unmatched: 7. The CDR3 loop spans 15 amino acids. The CDR3 DNA sequence: TGTGCCAGCAGACTGACAGGGGCGTTTAATGAAAAACTGTTTTTT. Translating it yields CASRLTGAFNEKLFF.

The J gene is TRBJ1-1, the V gene TRBV7-6; D gene uncertain. The ends were cut back, 1 base at V and 1 base at J, with 10 bases in the middle. Germline assignment: CDR1 SGHVS and CDR2 FNYEAQ. The CDR3 has 15 residues. CDR3 sequence reads: CASSLGAGSNTEAFF. Here the CDR3 DNA reads TGTGCCAGCAGCTTAGGTGCGGGTTCGAACACTGAAGCTTTCTTT. The full variable domain, completed using reference TRBV7-6 and TRBJ1-1, is GAGVSQSPRYKVTKRGQDVALRCDPISGHVSLYWYRQALGQGPEFLTYFNYEAQQDKSGLPNDRFSAERPEGSISTLTIQRTEQRDSAMYRCASSLGAGSNTEAFFGQGTRLTVV.

This clone occurred a few times. The V gene is TRBV7-3, the J gene TRBJ1-1, with D possibly being TRBD1 (6 bases). Trimming shortened V by 5 bases and J by 4 bases, and 14 bases separated the two germline ends. This CDR3 comprises 14 residues. Germline V CDR1 and CDR2: SGHTA, FQGTGA. This CDR3 is CASSVQGHATEAFF. CDR3 bases: TGTGCCAGCAGCGTGCAGGGGCACGCCACTGAAGCTTTCTTT.

The chain joins TRBV18 to TRBJ2-7, with 10 bases lining up with TRBD1. CDR3 length: 17 amino acids. J was trimmed by 5 bases and V by 1 base; bases with no gene match: 11. Germline CDR1 and CDR2: KGHSH and LQKENI. The CDR3, as DNA: TGTGCCAGCTCACCACTGGGTCGACAGGGGGCGATGAACGAGCAGTACTTC. Translating gives CASSPLGRQGAMNEQYF.

V usage is TRBV7-3 and J usage is TRBJ1-2; tentatively, D is TRBD1 (6 bases). Germline lookup yields CDR1 SGHTA and CDR2 FQGTGA. V was shortened by 5 bases and J by 3 bases, with 13 bases between the two germline ends. This CDR3 has 14 residues. The CDR3 DNA reads TGTGCCAGCAGCCTAGCGGGGGGCGACTATGGCTACACCTTC. This gives the protein CASSLAGGDYGYTF.

The CDR3 coding sequence is TGTGCCAGTAGCAACCTCGTGAACACTGAAGCTTTCTTT. Translation gives CASSNLVNTEAFF. V gene TRBV19 combines with J gene TRBJ1-1; D gene uncertain. This CDR3 region has 13 residues. Germline CDR1 and CDR2: LNHDA and SQIVND (reference sequence). The V end was cut by 6 bases, the J end by 0 bases, with 8 bases between.

The V call is TRBV6-5, the J call TRBJ1-2, with D uncertain. From germline, CDR1 is MNHEY and CDR2 SVGAGI. Trimming pared 6 bases from V and 4 bases from J, leaving 6 bases between. CDR3 size: 11 residues. The CDR3 region is CASSRGYGYTF. CDR3 nucleotides: TGTGCCAGCAGCCGGGGCTATGGCTACACCTTC.

The chain employs TRBV19 and TRBJ1-5, with a weak D call TRBD1 (6 bases). CDR1 and CDR2 (germline): LNHDA, SQIVND (reference sequence). Trimming removed 6 bases at V and 4 bases at J, with 19 bases between. CDR3 length: 16 residues. Here the CDR3 DNA reads TGTGCCAGTAGCCTGGGGGGCGGGCTTACTAATCAGCCCCAGCATTTT. Protein: CASSLGGGLTNQPQHF.

J is TRBJ2-7 and V is TRBV29-1, with D unresolved. From germline, CDR1 is SQVTM and CDR2 ANQGSEA. Trimming stripped 4 bases from V and 0 bases from J, with 13 bases between. CDR3 length: 14 amino acids. The CDR3 DNA reads as TGCAGCGTTGTTCCGGTAGTCGGCTCCTACGAGCAGTACTTC. This gives the protein CSVVPVVGSYEQYF.

The rearrangement joins TRBV19 to TRBJ2-7, with D unclear. The CDR3 is 13 residues long. CDR1 and CDR2 from the germline V gene are LNHDA and SQIVND (reference sequence). The V and J ends lost 3 bases and 2 bases respectively, with 8 bases between them. CDR3 DNA: TGTGCCAGTAGTATTTATCTGGCCTACGAGCAGTACTTC. It yields the protein CASSIYLAYEQYF. The full variable domain, in which reference TRBV19 and TRBJ2-7 provide the parts outside the CDR3, is DGGITQSPKYLFRKEGQNVTLSCEQNLNHDAMYWYRQDPGQGLRLIYYSQIVNDFQKGDIAEGYSVSREKKESFPLTVTSAQKNPTAFYLCASSIYLAYEQYFGPGTRLTVT.

The rearrangement joins TRBV6-4 to TRBJ2-5; D is unresolved. The V gene's germline CDR1 is MRHNA and CDR2 SNTAGT. The ends were cut back, 6 bases at V and 5 bases at J, with 13 bases in the middle. The CDR3 loop spans 13 amino acids. The DNA of the CDR3 is TGTGCCAGCAGACCGCCTTTGGAGGAGACCCAGTACTTC. Its translation is CASRPPLEETQYF.

This chain connects TRBV5-1 to TRBJ2-1, with 12 bases identical to TRBD2. Germline assignment: CDR1 SGHRS and CDR2 YFSETQ. The CDR3 covers 16 residues. The V gene end was trimmed by 4 bases and the J gene end by 4 bases; junction bases not matched to a gene: 6. The CDR3 loop reads CASSPTSGGIYNEQFF. CDR3 DNA: TGCGCCAGCAGCCCTACTAGCGGGGGGATATACAATGAGCAGTTCTTC.

The J gene is TRBJ2-6, the V gene TRBV4-1; D gene unclear. CDR3 length: 15 residues. The V end was cut by 1 base, the J end by 2 bases, with 6 bases between. Germline V gene data show CDR1 as MGHRA and CDR2 as YSYEKL. In DNA form, the CDR3 reads TGCGCCAGCAGCCAAGGACACACTGGGGCCAACGTCCTGACTTTC. Translation: CASSQGHTGANVLTF.

The chain recombines TRBV27 with TRBJ2-1, with 12 bases matching TRBD2. The CDR3 is 14 residues long. V gave up 7 bases and J gave up 10 bases; unmatched junction bases: 8. Per the germline V gene, CDR1 is MNHEY and CDR2 is SMNVEV (reference sequence). The CDR3 loop reads CASTGLAGGHEQFF. The CDR3 coding sequence is TGTGCCAGCACGGGCCTAGCGGGGGGGCACGAGCAGTTCTTC.

This clone was observed a handful of times. V gene TRBV6-4 combines with J gene TRBJ1-6, with D hard to call. The CDR3 loop spans 14 amino acids. The V end lost 2 bases, the J end lost 5 bases, and 7 bases lay between the germline ends. Germline V CDR1 and CDR2: MRHNA, SNTAGT. CDR3 amino acids: CASSDREDNSPLHF. The CDR3 DNA follows: TGTGCCAGCAGTGACCGAGAAGATAATTCACCCCTCCACTTT.

The chain is built from TRBV5-5 and TRBJ2-3; 11 bases are shared with TRBD2. J was trimmed by 5 bases and V by 6 bases; bases with no gene match: 14. The germline gives CDR1 SGHKS, CDR2 YYEKEE (reference sequence). The CDR3 loop spans 17 amino acids. This CDR3 reads CASNDIDLAGGGDTQYF. The CDR3 DNA is TGTGCCAGCAACGACATCGATCTAGCGGGGGGTGGAGATACGCAGTATTTT.